The 16 T cell receptor beta chains below all came from one sample that was sequenced in a study of blood T cell repertoires in COVID-19. The assay was immunoSEQ multiplex PCR, and TCRdb's table has in-frame clones only and misses some. The data show about 150,000 clones, approximately 81% seen once. Source material: PBMCs or T cells enriched from blood (not recorded which). The receptors were gathered from a woman between 45 and 65 years old who had recovered from COVID-19.

The chain combines TRBV28 with TRBJ2-7; 8 positions match TRBD2. The CDR3 has 12 residues. The germline V gene has CDR1 MDHEN and CDR2 SYDVKM. The V gene end was trimmed by 6 bases and the J gene end by 7 bases; junction bases not matched to a gene: 5. The CDR3 reads CASRGLAREQYF. In DNA, the CDR3 is TGTGCCAGCAGAGGACTAGCAAGGGAGCAGTACTTC.

This rearrangement joins TRBV28 to TRBJ1-5; TRBD1 matches at 8 bases. Per the germline V gene, CDR1 is MDHEN and CDR2 is SYDVKM. After removal of 5 bases from V and 6 bases from J, the junction contained 12 bases not matched to a gene. The CDR3 loop spans 16 amino acids. The CDR3 reads CASSLGGGQGGQPQHF. In DNA, the CDR3 is TGTGCCAGCAGTCTAGGGGGCGGACAGGGAGGTCAGCCCCAGCATTTT.

The chain links TRBV7-2 to TRBJ2-7; 7 bases match TRBD2. The germline V gene encodes CDR1 SGHTA and CDR2 FQGNSA. With 0 bases clipped from V and 5 bases from J, the junction kept 4 bases outside the gene matches. CDR3 length: 14 residues. CDR3 DNA sequence: TGTGCCAGCAGCTTAGCACTCGGGGGGAACGAGCAGTACTTC. Protein sequence: CASSLALGGNEQYF.

The chain uses TRBV7-2 and TRBJ2-3; 14 positions agree with TRBD2. Germline V gene sequence: CDR1 SGHTA, CDR2 FQGNSA. The V segment lost 2 bases and the J segment 5 bases; nucleotides outside the gene matches: 9. The CDR3 consists of 18 residues. The CDR3 region is CASSLSTSGGARVDTQYF. The CDR3 nucleotides are TGTGCCAGCAGCTTATCGACTAGCGGGGGGGCCCGGGTAGATACGCAGTATTTT. Using reference TRBV7-2 and TRBJ2-3 for the parts outside the CDR3, the full variable domain is GAGVSQSPSNKVTEKGKDVELRCDPISGHTALYWYRQSLGQGLEFLIYFQGNSAPDKSGLPSDRFSAERTGGSVSTLTIQRTQQEDSAVYLCASSLSTSGGARVDTQYFGPGTRLTVL.

The V gene is TRBV2, the J gene TRBJ1-5, with a weak D call TRBD1 (6 bases). Germline lookup yields CDR1 SNHLY and CDR2 FYNNEI. Trimming took off 8 bases at V and 9 bases at J, with 17 bases between the two ends. The CDR3 has 13 amino acids. The CDR3 nucleotides are TGTGCCAGCCACCCGGACAGACATTCGCCCCAGCATTTT. Protein sequence: CASHPDRHSPQHF.

This clone was seen just once. The chain uses TRBV9 and TRBJ2-1; D is uncertain. V lost 4 bases and J lost 0, with 11 bases in between. CDR3 size: 15 residues. Per the germline V gene, CDR1 is SGDLS and CDR2 is YYNGEE. CDR3 amino acids: CASSSQESSYNEQFF. The DNA of the CDR3 is TGTGCCAGCAGCTCTCAAGAGAGCTCCTACAATGAGCAGTTCTTC.

This clone was picked up a small number of times. The gene calls are TRBV7-2 and TRBJ2-1; 14 bases align to TRBD2. This CDR3 region has 17 residues. Germline lookup yields CDR1 SGHTA and CDR2 FQGNSA. V lost 2 bases to trimming and J lost 7 bases; unmatched junction nucleotides: 7. CDR3 bases: TGTGCCAGCAGCTTACTACGGGGACTAGCGGGAGAAAATGAGCAGTTCTTC. This encodes CASSLLRGLAGENEQFF.

The V call is TRBV11-3, the J call TRBJ2-7; 8 nucleotides line up with TRBD1. V was pared by 5 bases and J by 3 bases, with 9 bases of the junction left unmatched. The CDR3 is made up of 15 amino acids. Germline-derived CDR1 and CDR2 are SGHNT and YENEEA. In DNA form, the CDR3 reads TGTGCCAGCAGCCAGCAGGGACAGGTAGACTACGAGCAGTACTTC. Translating gives CASSQQGQVDYEQYF.

The CDR3 DNA sequence: TGTGCCAGCAGTTACTCGAGTGCGGAAAAAAACATTCAGTACTTC. The encoded protein is CASSYSSAEKNIQYF. The chain employs TRBV6-2 or TRBV6-3 and TRBJ2-4; the D is unclear. Trimming pared 0 bases from V and 4 bases from J, leaving 10 bases between. The germline V gene has CDR1 MNHEY and CDR2 SVGEGT. CDR3 length equals 15 residues.

This chain uses TRBV27 with TRBJ2-7, with D perhaps matching TRBD2 (6 bases). The V and J ends lost 5 bases and 2 bases respectively, with 13 bases between them. The germline V gene encodes CDR1 MNHEY and CDR2 SMNVEV (reference sequence). The CDR3 sequence is 14 residues long. CDR3: CASSARETPYEQYF. For the CDR3, the DNA is TGTGCCAGCAGTGCCCGGGAGACGCCCTACGAGCAGTACTTC.

J is TRBJ2-7 and V is TRBV6-5; the D gene is possibly TRBD1 (6 bases). This CDR3 contains 14 residues. Trimming left V 6 bases short and J 6 bases short, with 18 bases between. CDR1 MNHEY and CDR2 SVGAGI come from the germline V gene. The DNA of the CDR3 is TGTGCCAGCAGCCCACAGGGATTGAGGGGCGAGCAGTACTTC. This encodes CASSPQGLRGEQYF.

This sequence joins TRBV3-1 (or the pseudogene TRBV3-2) and TRBJ2-7, with D possibly matching TRBD2 (5 bases). Trimming took off 3 bases at V and 1 base at J, with 10 bases between the two ends. The CDR3 loop spans 14 amino acids. Germline V lookup: CDR1 LGHDT, CDR2 YNNKEL (reference sequence). For the CDR3, the DNA is TGTGCCAGCAGCCACGAGGCGGGTTCCTACGAGCAGTACTTC. Translation gives CASSHEAGSYEQYF.

This chain connects TRBV3-1 (or the pseudogene TRBV3-2) to TRBJ2-1, with D tentatively TRBD2 (5 bases). Germline loops: CDR1 LGHDT, CDR2 YNNKEL (reference sequence). V was pared by 3 bases and J by 10 bases, with 10 bases between. CDR3 length equals 12 residues. The chain's CDR3 is CASSQRVGEQFF. CDR3 sequence (DNA): TGTGCCAGCAGCCAGAGGGTTGGCGAGCAGTTCTTC.

This chain connects TRBV10-3 to TRBJ2-7, with TRBD2 matching over 9 bases. Germline CDR1 is ENHRY and CDR2 is SYGVKD. The CDR3 contains 15 residues. Trimming took 5 bases from V and 6 from J; bases not matched to a gene: 11. CDR3 nucleotide sequence: TGTGCCATCAGTCCGGTGGTAGCGGGGGTCAGCGAGCAGTACTTC. This translates into CAISPVVAGVSEQYF.

V and J are TRBV7-3 and TRBJ2-1; 7 nucleotides line up with TRBD2. After removal of 0 bases from V and 5 bases from J, the junction contained 4 bases not matched to a gene. CDR1 is SGHTA and CDR2 is FQGTGA in the germline V gene. The CDR3 has 15 amino acids. The CDR3 region is CASSLTGGLNNEQFF. CDR3 in DNA: TGTGCCAGCAGCTTAACGGGGGGACTAAACAATGAGCAGTTCTTC.

This sequence joins TRBV7-9 and TRBJ2-5; D gene ambiguous. The germline V gene encodes CDR1 SEHNR and CDR2 FQNEAQ (reference sequence). The CDR3 is 11 residues long. V dropped 5 bases and J dropped 5 bases, with 6 bases sitting between them. The CDR3 sequence is CASSPLETQYF. For the CDR3, the DNA is TGTGCCAGCAGCCCTTTGGAGACCCAGTACTTC.